The present entry profiles one TCR beta chain with its context. Its antigen is currently unknown. V dropped 3 bases and J dropped 8 bases, with 10 bases sitting between them. Germline-derived CDR1 and CDR2 are MDHEN and SYDVKM. The CDR3 is made up of 13 amino acids. The data derive from a study of cytomegalovirus exposure and HLA in healthy donors. The PCR employed 60 Vbeta primers together with 13 Jbeta primers. Repertoires were generated with immunoSEQ multiplex PCR, while TCRdb's copy carries only in-frame clones and drops some. This repertoire shows under 200,000 clones, 65% to 85% found once; its top ten account for 4.5%. Study-wide points: Later on, a genetic analysis was performed. It linked a missense variant in DCLRE1C with V- and J-gene trimming of TCR beta.

The rearrangement uses TRBV28 and TRBJ1-4, with D possibly being TRBD1 (5 bases). Sequenced: PBMCs. This receptor was obtained from a woman aged 45-59 years in good health and CMV-seropositive. The CDR3 reads CASSFPGREKLFF. The CDR3, as DNA: TGTGCCAGCAGTTTCCCAGGGAGGGAAAAACTGTTTTTT.